This TCR beta chain emerged from a study of T cells after yellow fever vaccination. Study observations and caveats: Contaminants from the bulk population, in the form of abundant clonotypes, could be found in FACS-sorted repertoires.

As TCR cDNA was made by 5'RACE template switching, a universal primer site and UMIs were added. TCRdb analysed the 5' RACE reads with MiXCR anew, one entry per CDR3 protein. The sample records about 240,000 distinct CDR3 sequences, approximately 3.8% being singletons. CDR3 length equals 13 residues. V lost 0 bases and J lost 8, with 8 bases in between. Germline CDR1 and CDR2: SGHTA and FQGTGA. At least ten counts were recorded for this clonotype. What it recognizes is unknown. This receptor was identified in a man aged 18 to 29 who received the YFV17D yellow fever vaccine. This specimen was PBMCs, taken 15 days after the yellow fever booster vaccination. The J gene is TRBJ2-1, the V gene TRBV7-3, with D perhaps matching TRBD1 or TRBD2 (5 bases each). The chain's CDR3 is CASSLTRDDEQFF. The CDR3 DNA sequence: TGTGCCAGCAGCTTAACGAGGGACGATGAGCAGTTCTTC.